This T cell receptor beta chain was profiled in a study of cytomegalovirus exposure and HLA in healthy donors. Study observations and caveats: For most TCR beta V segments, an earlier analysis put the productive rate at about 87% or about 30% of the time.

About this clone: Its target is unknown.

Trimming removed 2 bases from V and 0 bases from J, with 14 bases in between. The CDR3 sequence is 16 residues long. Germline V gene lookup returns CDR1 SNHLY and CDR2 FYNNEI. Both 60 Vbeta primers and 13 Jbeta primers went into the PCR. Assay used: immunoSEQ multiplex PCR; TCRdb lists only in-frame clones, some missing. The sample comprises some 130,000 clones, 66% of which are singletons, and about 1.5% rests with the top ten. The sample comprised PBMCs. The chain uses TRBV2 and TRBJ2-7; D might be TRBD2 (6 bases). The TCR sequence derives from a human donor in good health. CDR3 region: CASSEIIGGSSYEQYF. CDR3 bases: TGTGCCAGCAGTGAAATTATCGGGGGATCCTCCTACGAGCAGTACTTC.